Listed below are T cell receptor beta chains from one sample, sequenced in a study of cytotoxic CD8 clonotypes in ibrutinib-treated CLL. TCRdb's copy holds only in-frame clones and misses some; the assay was immunoSEQ multiplex PCR. The sample yields about 15,000 clones, over 60% seen once. Here the sequenced sample was PBMCs, taken before ibrutinib treatment. Every receptor here comes from a human donor with chronic lymphocytic leukemia. Each CDR3 is given with its conserved first and last residue. A D gene is named only where the DNA matches it firmly. The size field is filled for only some rows; it gives once, few, many or a size class.

clone size	D gene	V gene	J gene	CDR3 protein	CDR3 DNA
medium-sized	-	TRBV18	TRBJ1-1	CASSQGGSTEAFF	TGTGCCAGCTCACAGGGGGGAAGCACTGAAGCTTTCTTT
few	-	TRBV2	TRBJ1-6	CASSRRQIYNSPLHF	TGTGCCAGCAGTCGTCGACAGATCTATAATTCACCCCTCCACTTT
few	-	TRBV18	TRBJ2-1	CASSPLSGHPSFYEQFF	TGTGCCAGCTCACCACTAAGCGGGCACCCCTCCTTCTATGAGCAGTTCTTC
-	-	TRBV5-1	TRBJ2-5	CASSFRGETQYF	TGCGCCAGCAGCTTTAGGGGAGAGACCCAGTACTTC
few	TRBD1	TRBV10-3	TRBJ1-5	CAISDSDRGGSNQPQHF	TGTGCCATCAGTGATTCGGACAGGGGAGGCAGCAATCAGCCCCAGCATTTT
-	-	TRBV11-2	TRBJ2-5	CASSLDRDIGQTQYF	TGTGCCAGCAGCTTAGACCGAGATATAGGGCAGACCCAGTACTTC
few	-	TRBV30	TRBJ1-2	CTTDGRGTDGYTF	TGTACCACCGACGGCCGGGGGACCGATGGCTACACCTTC
-	-	TRBV6-5	TRBJ2-2	CASRTFGSTGELFF	TGTGCCAGCAGAACGTTCGGGAGCACCGGGGAGCTGTTTTTT
-	-	TRBV7-5	TRBJ1-5	CASSTTGNSNQPQHF	TGTGCCAGCAGCACGACAGGGAACAGCAATCAGCCCCAGCATTTT
-	-	TRBV10-3	TRBJ2-3	CAIRRGDTDTQYF	TGTGCCATCAGAAGGGGGGACACAGATACGCAGTATTTT
-	-	TRBV7-8	TRBJ2-3	CASSLRRLLGTDTQYF	TGTGCCAGCAGCTTACGGAGATTGCTTGGCACAGATACGCAGTATTTT
-	-	TRBV27	TRBJ2-3	CASSTRASADTQYF	TGTGCCAGCAGTACGAGGGCGTCGGCAGATACGCAGTATTTT
few	TRBD2	TRBV7-8	TRBJ2-1	CASSPTGRGGHGAHNEQFF	TGTGCCAGCAGCCCAACCGGCCGGGGGGGCCACGGGGCACACAATGAGCAGTTCTTC
-	-	TRBV7-6	TRBJ2-1	CASSLRPPYYNEQFF	TGTGCCAGCAGCTTGAGACCCCCCTACTACAATGAGCAGTTCTTC
-	-	TRBV18	TRBJ2-1	CASSPEGGPEQFF	TGTGCCAGCTCACCCGAGGGGGGACCTGAGCAGTTCTTC
-	-	TRBV6-5	TRBJ1-2	CASSYSSGPNYGYTF	TGTGCCAGCAGTTACTCGTCCGGGCCGAACTATGGCTACACCTTC
-	-	TRBV6-5	TRBJ1-1	CASSYSPGDTEAFF	TGTGCCAGCAGTTACAGTCCCGGCGACACTGAAGCTTTCTTT
-	-	TRBV6-1	TRBJ2-3	CASSGVALADTQYF	TGTGCCAGCAGTGGGGTAGCTCTGGCAGATACGCAGTATTTT
few	TRBD1	TRBV11-3	TRBJ1-3	CASSLEGTGGSSDSGNTIYF	TGTGCCAGCAGCTTAGAAGGGACAGGGGGATCATCAGACTCTGGAAACACCATATATTTT
once	TRBD2	TRBV2	TRBJ2-1	CASSLLAGVGPYNEQFF	TGTGCCAGCAGCCTACTAGCGGGAGTTGGGCCATACAATGAGCAGTTCTTC
-	TRBD1	TRBV2	TRBJ2-2	CASRPRDRGFVTNTGELFF	TGTGCCAGCAGGCCCCGGGACAGGGGGTTCGTAACAAACACCGGGGAGCTGTTTTTT
few	-	TRBV6-1	TRBJ1-4	CASREMRNGGKLFF	TGTGCCAGCAGGGAAATGCGGAATGGGGGAAAACTGTTTTTT
-	-	TRBV29-1	TRBJ1-1	CSVVRGNTEAFF	TGCAGCGTTGTCAGGGGGAACACTGAAGCTTTCTTT
-	TRBD1	TRBV5-1	TRBJ1-2	CASSLAPGQGNYGYTF	TGCGCCAGCAGCTTGGCCCCGGGACAGGGTAACTATGGCTACACCTTC
-	TRBD1	TRBV5-1	TRBJ2-5	CASSLASGQGVGKTQYF	TGCGCCAGCAGCTTAGCCTCGGGACAGGGGGTTGGAAAGACCCAGTACTTC
-	-	TRBV6-5	TRBJ1-5	CASRGGNQPQHF	TGTGCCAGCAGGGGGGGCAATCAGCCCCAGCATTTT
-	TRBD1	TRBV19	TRBJ2-3	CASRQSGTGKSDTQYF	TGTGCCAGTAGGCAATCCGGGACAGGGAAATCAGATACGCAGTATTTT
-	-	TRBV9	TRBJ1-1	CASSVRFGGGTEAFF	TGTGCCAGCAGCGTACGATTTGGGGGCGGCACTGAAGCTTTCTTT
-	TRBD2	TRBV7-2	TRBJ2-1	CASSLVKAGGQFF	TGTGCCAGCAGCTTAGTTAAAGCGGGGGGGCAGTTCTTC
once	TRBD2	TRBV27	TRBJ2-1	CASSLSILLAGGSSYNEQFF	TGTGCCAGCAGTTTATCCATTTTGCTAGCGGGGGGGAGCTCCTACAATGAGCAGTTCTTC
-	TRBD2	TRBV5-6	TRBJ2-3	CASSLVRASGSHTQYF	TGTGCCAGCAGCTTGGTTAGGGCTAGCGGGAGTCATACGCAGTATTTT
-	TRBD2	TRBV6-1	TRBJ2-1	CASIRREVSNEQFF	TGTGCCAGCATACGGCGGGAGGTATCCAATGAGCAGTTCTTC
few	-	TRBV27	TRBJ2-5	CASSGIVGGETQYF	TGTGCCAGCAGTGGTATTGTTGGCGGGGAGACCCAGTACTTC
-	-	TRBV6-5	TRBJ1-2	CASSGRFGYTF	TGTGCCAGCAGTGGCCGGTTTGGCTACACCTTC
-	TRBD1	TRBV6-1	TRBJ2-3	CASSEGGQGFTDTQYF	TGTGCCAGCAGTGAAGGGGGACAGGGATTCACAGATACGCAGTATTTT
-	-	TRBV6-1	TRBJ2-7	CASSLEGSASYEQYF	TGTGCCAGCAGCCTAGAGGGGAGCGCATCCTACGAGCAGTACTTC
once	-	TRBV5-6	TRBJ1-2	CASSLAGQGYYGYTF	TGTGCCAGCAGCTTGGCCGGGCAGGGGTACTATGGCTACACCTTC
-	-	TRBV29-1	TRBJ2-6	CSVESGANVLTF	TGCAGCGTTGAAAGTGGGGCCAACGTCCTGACTTTC
-	TRBD1	TRBV27	TRBJ2-3	CASRDERTGGRTDTQYF	TGTGCCAGCAGAGACGAAAGGACAGGGGGCCGCACAGATACGCAGTATTTT
few	TRBD2	TRBV19	TRBJ2-5	CASSILPGLQETQYF	TGTGCCAGTAGTATCCTACCGGGACTACAAGAGACCCAGTACTTC
few	TRBD1	TRBV9	TRBJ1-6	CASSPRQGGSPLHF	TGTGCCAGCAGTCCCCGCCAGGGGGGTTCACCCCTCCACTTT
-	-	TRBV6-8	TRBJ1-5	CASSPFTGFNQPQHF	TGTGCCAGCAGTCCCTTTACAGGGTTCAATCAGCCCCAGCATTTT
-	-	TRBV7-9	TRBJ1-1	CASTPNQGLNTEAFF	TGTGCCAGCACCCCCAACCAGGGGCTAAACACTGAAGCTTTCTTT
-	-	TRBV5-6	TRBJ2-3	CASSLGTRSTDTQYF	TGTGCCAGCAGCTTGGGGACGAGGAGCACAGATACGCAGTATTTT
few	-	TRBV6-1	TRBJ1-3	CASSGWGVGNTIYF	TGTGCCAGCAGTGGGTGGGGAGTAGGAAACACCATATATTTT
few	-	TRBV6-5	TRBJ2-1	CASSTQTSEQFF	TGTGCCAGCAGTACGCAAACGAGTGAGCAGTTCTTC
-	TRBD1	TRBV6-5	TRBJ1-2	CASTGGHGYTF	TGTGCCAGTACAGGGGGCCACGGCTACACCTTC
-	-	TRBV5-6	TRBJ2-3	CASSLGLSGDTQYF	TGTGCCAGCAGCTTAGGGCTTTCGGGAGATACGCAGTATTTT
once	-	TRBV27	TRBJ2-2	CASLPQGGTGELFF	TGTGCCAGCCTCCCACAGGGAGGCACCGGGGAGCTGTTTTTT
few	-	TRBV2	TRBJ1-2	CASKAGEDYGYTF	TGTGCCAGCAAGGCAGGGGAAGACTATGGCTACACCTTC
once	TRBD1	TRBV5-6	TRBJ1-2	CASSLWDRSYGYTF	TGTGCCAGCAGCTTGTGGGACAGGAGCTATGGCTACACCTTC
-	TRBD2	TRBV27	TRBJ2-3	CASSLRGLAGVRTDTQYF	TGTGCCAGCAGTTTACGGGGACTAGCGGGAGTACGAACAGATACGCAGTATTTT
few	-	TRBV5-1	TRBJ2-4	CASSWDSSKGKNIQYF	TGCGCCAGCAGCTGGGACTCATCCAAAGGCAAAAACATTCAGTACTTC
once	TRBD1	TRBV19	TRBJ2-1	CASRRTTGQGYNEQFF	TGTGCCAGTAGGCGGACGACGGGACAGGGGTACAATGAGCAGTTCTTC